What follows describes a single T cell receptor beta chain. Trimming stripped 5 bases from V and 1 base from J, with 10 bases between. CDR3 length: 13 residues. Germline values: CDR1 SGHRS, CDR2 YFSETQ. These data originate in a study of blood T cell repertoires in COVID-19. At the level of the study: Whether acute or convalescent, the COVID-19 samples came from the United States, Italy and Spain.

In the authors' workflow: For nucleated cells, counts were estimated from reference gene primer amplification. Assay: immunoSEQ multiplex PCR; the TCRdb copy retains only in-frame clones and omits some. V, J and clone size are those of that table, while D and trimming were read from the DNA. The sample holds roughly 100,000 clones, 88% seen once. The receptor's source is a man aged 50-60 years with COVID-19, enrolled during active disease. The rearrangement links TRBV5-1 to TRBJ2-7; D uncertain. Sequenced material: peripheral blood. The CDR3 is CASSLDGSYEQYF. DNA for the CDR3: TGCGCCAGCAGTCTCGACGGGTCCTACGAGCAGTACTTC.